Following are 13 T cell receptor beta chains from one sample sequenced in a study of human T cells and chemical hapten exposure (TCRdb year 2021). Library prep was done by RACE. Instrument on record: NextSeq 500. TCRdb passed the public sequencing reads through fastp at Q25 and MiXCR, retaining productive beta sequences. Every CDR3 protein is listed once, alongside the most common genes and DNA of its rows. This sample gives about 140,000 distinct CDR3 sequences in total; 12% of them show up just once. The top ten hold 1.2% to 1.5% of the sample. According to the study, the label for this sample's time point signals: patch test 2, 6 weeks after DPC sensitization. Interpreted using the paper, the treatment or condition label stands for: therapeutic diphenylcyclopropenone sensitization with weekly scalp DPC. The specimen was whole blood, collected in connection with sensitization to the hapten diphenylcyclopropenone (DPC). The receptor set was obtained from a woman aged 45-65 years with alopecia areata. Some clones in this sample may be carry-over from other donors' samples.

This clonotype was found a few times. V is TRBV2 and J is TRBJ1-5, with 8 bases matching TRBD1. The germline V gene encodes CDR1 SNHLY and CDR2 FYNNEI. After removal of 2 bases from V and 0 bases from J, the junction contained 9 bases not matched to a gene. This CDR3 has 18 amino acids. CDR3 nucleotide sequence: TGTGCCAGCAGTGAATTGGACAGGGAGGAAGATAGCAATCAGCCCCAGCATTTT. As protein: CASSELDREEDSNQPQHF.

In this sample, this clonotype turned up a few times. The chain uses TRBV20-1 and TRBJ2-7; unclear D gene. The germline CDR1 and CDR2 sequences are DFQATT and SNEGSKA (reference sequence). This CDR3 is 13 amino acids long. Trimming stripped 1 base from V and 3 bases from J, with 10 bases between. CDR3 region: CSARGGSGYEQYF. The CDR3 DNA reads as TGCAGTGCTAGAGGTGGGTCGGGCTACGAGCAGTACTTC.

In this sample, this clonotype turned up many times. The chain carries TRBV29-1 and TRBJ2-7; 8 bases match TRBD1. Germline values: CDR1 SQVTM, CDR2 ANQGSEA. The junction had 14 bases not matched to a gene; V was cut back by 7 bases and J by 6 bases. This CDR3 is 14 amino acids long. The CDR3 nucleotides read TGCAGCGGGACCTCCGGGACAGGTGGTCGCGAGCAGTACTTC. Its translation is CSGTSGTGGREQYF.

This clonotype occurred many times. The chain carries TRBV10-3 and TRBJ2-1, with 10 positions matching TRBD2. The germline V gene has CDR1 ENHRY and CDR2 SYGVKD. There are 15 residues in the CDR3. V was clipped by 3 bases and J by 9 bases; unmatched bases: 8. The CDR3 DNA follows: TGTGCCATCAGTGAAGGAGCGGGAGGGGGTGGTGAGCAGTTCTTC. Protein sequence: CAISEGAGGGGEQFF.

This clonotype appeared a few times. This sequence joins TRBV2 and TRBJ2-1; 7 bases fit TRBD1. V shed 5 bases, J shed 8 bases, and the junction held 3 bases outside the gene matches. This CDR3 is built from 12 residues. The germline gives CDR1 SNHLY, CDR2 FYNNEI. The CDR3 here is CASSLQGYEQFF. The CDR3 bases are TGTGCCAGCAGTCTACAGGGGTATGAGCAGTTCTTC.

This chain links TRBV5-4 with TRBJ2-6, with 7 bases that match TRBD2. The junction had 4 bases not matched to a gene; V was cut back by 6 bases and J by 4 bases. CDR3 size: 14 residues. Germline values: CDR1 SGHNT, CDR2 YYREEE (reference sequence). The CDR3 region has the DNA TGTGCCAGCAAGCGGGAACAAGGGGCCAACGTCCTGACTTTC. It yields the protein CASKREQGANVLTF.

The chain is built from TRBV15 and TRBJ1-2; D gene ambiguous. V lost 0 bases to trimming and J lost 6 bases, with 8 bases between them. CDR1 is LNHNV, CDR2 YYDKDF, per germline (reference sequence). The CDR3 spans 13 residues. CDR3 in amino acids: CATSRDQADGYTF. The DNA of the CDR3 is TGTGCCACCAGCAGAGATCAGGCTGATGGCTACACCTTC.

Many counts were recorded for this clonotype. The V gene is TRBV24-1, the J gene TRBJ2-3, with 7 bases lining up with TRBD1. The CDR3 is made up of 14 amino acids. Per the germline V gene, CDR1 is KGHDR and CDR2 is SFDVKD. The trim removed 5 bases at V and 7 bases at J, leaving 8 bases unmatched. CDR3 DNA sequence: TGTGCCACCAGTGGAAGGGGGCCACCACATACGCAGTATTTT. Translated: CATSGRGPPHTQYF.

The gene calls are TRBV10-2 and TRBJ2-2; tentative D call: TRBD1 (5 bases). Between the trimmed V and J ends, which lost 7 bases and 1 base, there was a span of 10 bases. The CDR3 consists of 14 residues. The V gene's germline CDR1 is WSHSY and CDR2 SAAADI. CDR3 in DNA: TGCGCCAGCAAGTCCGGACAGAACACCGGGGAGCTGTTTTTT. The encoded protein is CASKSGQNTGELFF.

This clonotype was seen ten or more times. This chain connects TRBV11-2 to TRBJ2-1; 14 bases align to TRBD2. The trim removed 5 bases at V and 4 bases at J, leaving 10 bases unmatched. CDR1 and CDR2 from the germline V gene are SGHAT and FQNNGV. The CDR3 has 18 amino acids. The CDR3 bases are TGTGCCAGCAGCCCTCAGGGGGGACTAGCGGGAGAGTACAATGAGCAGTTCTTC. It codes for CASSPQGGLAGEYNEQFF.

V and J are TRBV10-2 and TRBJ2-5; 8 nucleotides agree with TRBD2. This CDR3 comprises 16 residues. Germline CDR1 is WSHSY and CDR2 is SAAADI. V was pared by 6 bases and J by 4 bases, with 13 bases of the junction left unmatched. For the CDR3, the DNA is TGCGCCAGCAGAAACCTGGGGCGGGAGGCCCGAGAGACCCAGTACTTC. This sequence encodes CASRNLGREARETQYF.

This clonotype has at least ten counts. J is TRBJ2-7 and V is TRBV3-1; possibly TRBD1 for D (5 bases). The CDR3 is made up of 15 amino acids. From germline, CDR1 is LGHDT and CDR2 YNNKEL (reference sequence). Trimming took 4 bases from V and 3 from J, leaving 16 bases between them. In DNA form, the CDR3 reads TGTGCCAGCAGCCCTCAGGCAGGGATCAACTACGAGCAGTACTTC. It is translated as CASSPQAGINYEQYF.

CDR3 sequence reads: CASSKTVAGGSHNEQFF. CDR3 DNA sequence: TGTGCCAGCAGCAAAACGGTGGCGGGAGGTTCCCACAATGAGCAGTTCTTC. The J gene is TRBJ2-1, the V gene TRBV7-3; 8 bases match TRBD2. The CDR3 spans 17 residues. Germline CDR1 is SGHTA and CDR2 is FQGTGA. The V gene end was trimmed by 5 bases and the J gene end by 5 bases; junction bases not matched to a gene: 14.